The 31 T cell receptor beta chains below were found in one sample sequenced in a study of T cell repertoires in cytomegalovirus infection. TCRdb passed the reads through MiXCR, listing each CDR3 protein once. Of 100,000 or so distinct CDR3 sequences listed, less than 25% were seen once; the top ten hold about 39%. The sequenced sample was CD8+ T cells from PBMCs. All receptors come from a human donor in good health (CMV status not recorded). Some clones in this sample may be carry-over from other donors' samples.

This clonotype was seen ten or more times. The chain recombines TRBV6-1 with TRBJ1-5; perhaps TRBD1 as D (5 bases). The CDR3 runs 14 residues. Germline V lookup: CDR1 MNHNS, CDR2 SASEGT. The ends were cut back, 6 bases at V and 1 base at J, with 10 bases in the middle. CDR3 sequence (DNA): TGTGCCAGCAGGAGGGGCGGGAGCAATCAGCCCCAGCATTTT. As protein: CASRRGGSNQPQHF.

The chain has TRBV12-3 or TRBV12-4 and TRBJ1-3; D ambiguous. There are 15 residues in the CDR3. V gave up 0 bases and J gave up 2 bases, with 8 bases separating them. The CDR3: CASSLARGTGNTIYF. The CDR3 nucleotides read TGTGCCAGCAGTTTAGCGCGAGGGACTGGAAACACCATATATTTT.

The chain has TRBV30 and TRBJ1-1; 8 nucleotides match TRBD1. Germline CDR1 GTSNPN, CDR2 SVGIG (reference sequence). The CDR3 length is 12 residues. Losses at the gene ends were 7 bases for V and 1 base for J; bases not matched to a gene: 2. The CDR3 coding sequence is TGTGCCTCAGACAGGGGGAACACTGAAGCTTTCTTT. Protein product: CASDRGNTEAFF.

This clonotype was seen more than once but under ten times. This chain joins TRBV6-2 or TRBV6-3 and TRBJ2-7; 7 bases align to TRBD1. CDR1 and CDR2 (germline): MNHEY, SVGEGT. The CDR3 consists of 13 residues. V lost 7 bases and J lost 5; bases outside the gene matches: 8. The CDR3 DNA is TGTGCCAGCAACTTAGGGGGCCTAAACGAGCAGTACTTC. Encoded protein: CASNLGGLNEQYF.

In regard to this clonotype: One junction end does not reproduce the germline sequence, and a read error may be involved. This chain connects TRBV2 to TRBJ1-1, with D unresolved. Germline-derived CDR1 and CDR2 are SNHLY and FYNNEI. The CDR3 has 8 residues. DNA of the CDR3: TGTGCCAGCACTGAAGCTTTCTTT. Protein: CASTEAFF.

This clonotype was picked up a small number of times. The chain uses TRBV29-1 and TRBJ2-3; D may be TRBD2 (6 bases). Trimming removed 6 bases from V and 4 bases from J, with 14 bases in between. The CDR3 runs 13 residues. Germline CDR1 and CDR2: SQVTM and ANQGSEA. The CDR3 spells CSVEQGGSDTQYF. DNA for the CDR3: TGCAGCGTGGAGCAGGGAGGATCAGATACGCAGTATTTT.

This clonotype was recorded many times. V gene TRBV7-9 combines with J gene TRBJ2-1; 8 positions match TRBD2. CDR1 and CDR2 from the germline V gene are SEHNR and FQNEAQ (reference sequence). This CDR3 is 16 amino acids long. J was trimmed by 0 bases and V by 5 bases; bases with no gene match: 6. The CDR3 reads CASSGHSGSSYNEQFF. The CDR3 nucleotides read TGTGCCAGCAGCGGTCACAGCGGGAGCTCCTACAATGAGCAGTTCTTC. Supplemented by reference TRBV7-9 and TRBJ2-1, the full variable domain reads DTGVSQNPRHKITKRGQNVTFRCDPISEHNRLYWYRQTLGQGPEFLTYFQNEAQLEKSRLLSDRFSAERPKGSFSTLEIQRTEQGDSAMYLCASSGHSGSSYNEQFFGPGTRLTVL.

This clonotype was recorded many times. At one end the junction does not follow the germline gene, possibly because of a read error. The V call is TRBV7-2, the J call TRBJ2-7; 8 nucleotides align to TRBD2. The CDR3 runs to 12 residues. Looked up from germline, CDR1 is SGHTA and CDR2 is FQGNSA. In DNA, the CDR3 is TGTGCCAGCAGCTCCCTTGGTAGCGGGGTAGGCTTC. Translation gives CASSSLGSGVGF.

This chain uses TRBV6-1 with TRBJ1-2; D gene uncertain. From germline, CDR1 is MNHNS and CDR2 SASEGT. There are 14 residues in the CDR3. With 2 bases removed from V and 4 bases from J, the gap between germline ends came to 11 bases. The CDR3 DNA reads TGTGCCAGCAGTGAATTCCGCGAATCCTATGGCTACACCTTC. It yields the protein CASSEFRESYGYTF.

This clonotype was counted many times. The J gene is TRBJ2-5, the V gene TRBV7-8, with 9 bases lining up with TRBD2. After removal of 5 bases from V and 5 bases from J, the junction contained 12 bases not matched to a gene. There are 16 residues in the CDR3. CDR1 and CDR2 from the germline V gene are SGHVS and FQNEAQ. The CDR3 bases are TGTGCCAGCAGCCTAAATACCGGGACTAGCCACGAGACCCAGTACTTC. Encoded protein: CASSLNTGTSHETQYF.

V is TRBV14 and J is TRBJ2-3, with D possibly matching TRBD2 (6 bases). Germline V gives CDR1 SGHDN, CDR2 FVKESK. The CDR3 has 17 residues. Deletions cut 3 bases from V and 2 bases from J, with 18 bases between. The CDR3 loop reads CASSHLPGSGHTDTQYF. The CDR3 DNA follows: TGTGCCAGCAGCCACCTCCCGGGTAGCGGCCACACAGATACGCAGTATTTT.

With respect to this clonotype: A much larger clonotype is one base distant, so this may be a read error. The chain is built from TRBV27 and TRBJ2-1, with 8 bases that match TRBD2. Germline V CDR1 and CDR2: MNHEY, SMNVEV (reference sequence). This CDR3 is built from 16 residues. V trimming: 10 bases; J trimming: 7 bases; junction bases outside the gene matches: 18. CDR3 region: CANSLWQAGAKNEQFF. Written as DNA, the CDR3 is TGTGCCAACAGCTTATGGCAAGCGGGGGCCAAAAATGAGCAGTTCTTC.

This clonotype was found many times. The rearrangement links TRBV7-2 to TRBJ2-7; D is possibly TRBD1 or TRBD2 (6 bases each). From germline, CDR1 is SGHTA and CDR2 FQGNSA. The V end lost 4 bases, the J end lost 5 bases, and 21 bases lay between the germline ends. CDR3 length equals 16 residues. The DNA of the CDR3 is TGTGCCAGCAGCTCCATTGGAGGGGGGCGTTTCGACGAGCAGTACTTC. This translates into CASSSIGGGRFDEQYF.

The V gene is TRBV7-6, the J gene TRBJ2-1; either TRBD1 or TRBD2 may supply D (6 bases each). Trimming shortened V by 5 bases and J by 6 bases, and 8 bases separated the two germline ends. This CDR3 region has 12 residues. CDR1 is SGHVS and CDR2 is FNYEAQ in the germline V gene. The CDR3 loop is CASSRGRNEQFF. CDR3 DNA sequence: TGTGCCAGCAGCCGGGGGCGCAATGAGCAGTTCTTC.

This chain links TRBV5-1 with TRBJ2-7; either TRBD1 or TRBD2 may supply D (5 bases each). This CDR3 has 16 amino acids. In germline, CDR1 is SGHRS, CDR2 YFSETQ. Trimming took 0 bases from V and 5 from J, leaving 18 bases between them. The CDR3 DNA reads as TGCGCCAGCAGCTTGGATGGCGGCCTAGCCAGGGACGAGCAGTACTTC. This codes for CASSLDGGLARDEQYF.

The CDR3 region is CSVEAPAGTGGETQETQYF. DNA of the CDR3: TGCAGCGTTGAAGCACCGGCTGGGACTGGCGGGGAAACTCAAGAGACCCAGTACTTC. The rearrangement joins TRBV29-1 to TRBJ2-5; tentatively, D is TRBD2 (6 bases). This CDR3 comprises 19 residues. The germline V gene encodes CDR1 SQVTM and CDR2 ANQGSEA. V gave up 1 base and J gave up 2 bases, with 26 bases separating them.

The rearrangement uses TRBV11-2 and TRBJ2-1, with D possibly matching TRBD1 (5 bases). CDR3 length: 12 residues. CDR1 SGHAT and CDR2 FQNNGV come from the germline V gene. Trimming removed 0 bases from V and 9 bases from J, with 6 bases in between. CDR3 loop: CASSLDRVEQFF. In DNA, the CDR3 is TGTGCCAGCAGCTTAGACAGGGTTGAGCAGTTCTTC.

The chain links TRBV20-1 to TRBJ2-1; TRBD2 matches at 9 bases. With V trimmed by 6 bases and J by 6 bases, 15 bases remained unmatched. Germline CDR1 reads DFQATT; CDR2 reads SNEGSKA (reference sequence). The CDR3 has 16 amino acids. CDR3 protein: CSADLRGGRGGNEQFF. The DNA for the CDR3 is TGCAGTGCCGATCTCCGGGGGGGGCGGGGGGGCAATGAGCAGTTCTTC.

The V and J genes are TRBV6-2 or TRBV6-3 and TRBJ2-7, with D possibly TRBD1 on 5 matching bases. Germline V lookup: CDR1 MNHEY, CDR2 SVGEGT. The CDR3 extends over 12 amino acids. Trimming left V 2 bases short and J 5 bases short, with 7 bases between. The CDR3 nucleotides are TGTGCCAGCAGTTACGGGGCCCACGAGCAGTACTTC. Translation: CASSYGAHEQYF.

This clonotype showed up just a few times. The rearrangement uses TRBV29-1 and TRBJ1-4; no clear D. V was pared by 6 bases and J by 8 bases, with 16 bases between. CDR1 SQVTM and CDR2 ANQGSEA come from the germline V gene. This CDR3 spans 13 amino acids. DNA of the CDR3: TGCAGCGTATACCACCCGCCGGGGGAAAAACTGTTTTTT. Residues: CSVYHPPGEKLFF.

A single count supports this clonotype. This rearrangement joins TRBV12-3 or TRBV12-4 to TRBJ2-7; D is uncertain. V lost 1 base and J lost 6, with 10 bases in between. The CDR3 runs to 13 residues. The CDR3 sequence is CASSLGSGGEQYF. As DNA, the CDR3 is TGTGCCAGCAGTTTAGGAAGTGGTGGCGAGCAGTACTTC.

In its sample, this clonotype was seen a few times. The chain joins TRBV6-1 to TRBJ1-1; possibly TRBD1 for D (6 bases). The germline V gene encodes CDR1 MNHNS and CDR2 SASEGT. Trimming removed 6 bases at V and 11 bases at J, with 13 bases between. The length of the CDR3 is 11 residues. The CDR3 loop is CASRSTGLAFF. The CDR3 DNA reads TGTGCCAGCAGGTCAACAGGGTTGGCTTTCTTT.

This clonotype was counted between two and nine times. CDR3 sequence: CASSRPGGRYEQYF. The DNA of the CDR3 is TGTGCCAGCTCAAGGCCAGGGGGCAGGTACGAGCAGTACTTC. The rearrangement uses TRBV18 and TRBJ2-7; 8 positions match TRBD1. Trimming removed 5 bases from V and 4 bases from J; junction bases left unmatched: 7. The CDR3 extends over 14 amino acids. In germline, CDR1 is KGHSH, CDR2 LQKENI.

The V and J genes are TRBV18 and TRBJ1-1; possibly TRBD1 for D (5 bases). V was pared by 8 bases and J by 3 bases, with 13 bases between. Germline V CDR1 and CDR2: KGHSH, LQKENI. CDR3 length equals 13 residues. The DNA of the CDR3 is TGTGCCAGCCGGGGGAGAAGAGACACTGAAGCTTTCTTT. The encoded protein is CASRGRRDTEAFF.

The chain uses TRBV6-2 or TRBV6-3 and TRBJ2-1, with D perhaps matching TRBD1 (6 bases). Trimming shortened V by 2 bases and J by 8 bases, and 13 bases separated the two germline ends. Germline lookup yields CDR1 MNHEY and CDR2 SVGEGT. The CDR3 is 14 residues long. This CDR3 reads CASSYDTGLDEQFF. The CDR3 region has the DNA TGTGCCAGCAGTTACGACACAGGGCTCGATGAGCAGTTCTTC.

CDR3 sequence (DNA): TGCAGTGCGTTGGTCCAGCGGGGCTCCTACAATGAGCAGTTCTTC. As protein: CSALVQRGSYNEQFF. V gene TRBV20-1 combines with J gene TRBJ2-1, with TRBD2 identical over 7 bases. V lost 6 bases, J lost 0 bases, and 8 bases stayed unmatched. CDR3 length equals 15 residues. Germline V gives CDR1 DFQATT, CDR2 SNEGSKA (reference sequence).

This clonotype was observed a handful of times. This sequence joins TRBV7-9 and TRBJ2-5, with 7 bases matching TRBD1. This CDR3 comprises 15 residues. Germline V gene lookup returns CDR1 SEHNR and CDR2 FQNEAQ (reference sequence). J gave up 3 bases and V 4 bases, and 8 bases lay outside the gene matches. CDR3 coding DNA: TGTGCCAGCAGCTCCACGACAGGGACCAAAGAGACCCAGTACTTC. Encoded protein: CASSSTTGTKETQYF.

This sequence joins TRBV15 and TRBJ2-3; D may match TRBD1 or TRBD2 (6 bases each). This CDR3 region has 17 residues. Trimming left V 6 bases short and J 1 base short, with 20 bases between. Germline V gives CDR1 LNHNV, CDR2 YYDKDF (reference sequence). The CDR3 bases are TGTGCCACCAGTCCCGGGGGAAGGGGGACCCGCACAGATACGCAGTATTTT. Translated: CATSPGGRGTRTDTQYF.

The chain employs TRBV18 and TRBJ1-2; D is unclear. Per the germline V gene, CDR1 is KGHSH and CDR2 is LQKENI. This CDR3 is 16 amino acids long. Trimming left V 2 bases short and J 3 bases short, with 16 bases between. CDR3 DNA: TGTGCCAGCTCACCAGAGGATTCCCGGCTACACTATGGCTACACCTTC. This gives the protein CASSPEDSRLHYGYTF.

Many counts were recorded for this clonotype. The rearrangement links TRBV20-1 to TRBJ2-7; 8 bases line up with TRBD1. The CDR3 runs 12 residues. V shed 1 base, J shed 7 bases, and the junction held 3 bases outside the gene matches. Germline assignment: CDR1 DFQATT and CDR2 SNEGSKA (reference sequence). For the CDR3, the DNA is TGCAGTGCTAGAGGGACAGGGCGGGAGCAGTACTTC. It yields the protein CSARGTGREQYF.

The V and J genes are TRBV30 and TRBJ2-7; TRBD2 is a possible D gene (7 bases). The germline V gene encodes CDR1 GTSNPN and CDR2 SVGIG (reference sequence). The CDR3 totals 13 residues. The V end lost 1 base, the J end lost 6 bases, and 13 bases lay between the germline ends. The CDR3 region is CAWSAQGGGEQYF. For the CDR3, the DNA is TGTGCCTGGAGTGCCCAAGGGGGGGGCGAGCAGTACTTC.